This is a list of T cell receptor beta chains from one sample in a study of OX40 agonist ivuxolimab in advanced cancers. Profiled with immunoSEQ multiplex PCR; TCRdb holds only in-frame clones, not every one. The table includes around 70,000 clones, around 85% detected once. The sequencing used CD4+ or CD8+ T cells sorted from blood, collected in a trial of the OX40 agonist ivuxolimab. These receptors were collected from an adult with an advanced solid tumor such as melanoma, head and neck, liver or kidney cancer. CDR3s include the opening cysteine and the closing phenylalanine or tryptophan. The order of the fields is J gene, V gene, CDR3 protein.

TRBJ1-4 | TRBV7-9 | CASSWEFEKLFF
TRBJ1-3 | TRBV27 | CASSSQGASGNTIYF
TRBJ1-1 | TRBV7-2 | CASSLFGTEAFF
TRBJ2-7 | TRBV6-1 | CASTIQGAGEQYF
TRBJ2-3 | TRBV29-1 | CSVEDRRTTSTDTQYF
NA | TRBV2 | CASRPYEQYF
TRBJ2-7 | TRBV25-1 | CASSPQTVQYF
TRBJ2-1 | TRBV18 | CASSRRDRMSNEQFF
TRBJ2-1 | TRBV29-1 | CSVGQGLAGGSNEQFF
TRBJ2-3 | TRBV7-9 | CASSLVAGVTDTQYF
TRBJ2-2 | TRBV5-1 | CASSLGQGNTGELFF
TRBJ2-3 | TRBV10-3 | CAISESVGTYTDTQYF
TRBJ2-5 | TRBV25-1 | CASSEPGGWGETQYF
TRBJ2-1 | TRBV28 | CASTVPGQGAGHEQFF